Below, 16 T cell receptor beta chains from the same sample are listed, as sequenced in a study of cytomegalovirus exposure and HLA in healthy donors. The PCR made use of 60 Vbeta and 13 Jbeta primers. Measured with immunoSEQ multiplex PCR; TCRdb has only the in-frame clones, and not every one. In the table there are some 180,000 clones, around 83% of which are singletons. Input material: PBMCs. The origin of the receptors is a man aged 35 to 55 in good health and CMV-seropositive.

The CDR3, as DNA: TGTGCCAGCAGTTTATGGGGGAGGACAGGCAGGATTAGCACAGATACGCAGTATTTT. This gives the protein CASSLWGRTGRISTDTQYF. The chain links TRBV27 to TRBJ2-3, with D perhaps matching TRBD1 (7 bases). V shed 1 base and J shed 0 bases, with 20 bases lying between them. This CDR3 comprises 19 residues. Per the germline V gene, CDR1 is MNHEY and CDR2 is SMNVEV (reference sequence).

J is TRBJ2-3 and V is TRBV5-1; D gene ambiguous. Looked up from germline, CDR1 is SGHRS and CDR2 is YFSETQ. The V end was cut by 6 bases, the J end by 2 bases, with 4 bases between. This CDR3 region has 11 residues. In DNA form, the CDR3 reads TGCGCCAGCACGTTCACAGATACGCAGTATTTT. Its translation: CASTFTDTQYF.

The V gene is TRBV6-5, the J gene TRBJ1-2, with a possible D match to TRBD1 (5 bases). Germline CDR1 MNHEY, CDR2 SVGAGI. The CDR3 contains 15 residues. Trimming left V 5 bases short and J 5 bases short, with 18 bases between. As DNA, the CDR3 is TGTGCCAGCAGTACTCTTCTCGGGGGGGAATATGGCTACACCTTC. It is translated as CASSTLLGGEYGYTF.

The J gene is TRBJ2-2, the V gene TRBV7-2, with 7 bases aligning to TRBD1. V lost 4 bases and J lost 4; bases outside the gene matches: 6. The CDR3 runs to 15 residues. The germline CDR1 and CDR2 sequences are SGHTA and FQGNSA. As DNA, the CDR3 is TGTGCCAGCAGCTCGACAGGGTGGAGCACCGGGGAGCTGTTTTTT. Translating gives CASSSTGWSTGELFF.

This clone was counted a single time. This chain's CDR3 is CASSLMPVRSNEQFF. The CDR3 coding sequence is TGCGCCAGCAGCTTGATGCCCGTGCGATCCAATGAGCAGTTCTTC. The V call is TRBV5-1, the J call TRBJ2-1; no firm D call. In germline, CDR1 is SGHRS, CDR2 YFSETQ. Deletions cut 1 base from V and 6 bases from J, with 14 bases between. The CDR3 runs 15 residues.

The genes are TRBV29-1 and TRBJ1-5; TRBD1 matches at 10 bases. Germline trimming cut 6 bases from V and 1 base from J; bases unmatched to any gene: 0. The CDR3 has 13 residues. From germline, CDR1 is SQVTM and CDR2 ANQGSEA. The CDR3 region has the DNA TGCAGCGTGGGACAGGGGAGCAATCAGCCCCAGCATTTT. Its protein product is CSVGQGSNQPQHF.

This clone was observed a few times. The chain carries TRBV5-5 and TRBJ1-1; TRBD1 agrees at 10 bases. V dropped 5 bases and J dropped 0; count of bases not matched to a gene: 7. This CDR3 region has 16 residues. Per germline, CDR1 SGHKS and CDR2 YYEKEE (reference sequence). CDR3 amino acids: CASRPPGQGMNTEAFF. CDR3 coding DNA: TGTGCCAGCAGGCCTCCGGGACAGGGGATGAACACTGAAGCTTTCTTT.

V is TRBV7-2 and J is TRBJ2-4; D may be TRBD2 (5 bases). This CDR3 has 12 amino acids. CDR1 and CDR2 (germline): SGHTA, FQGNSA. The V gene lost 5 bases and the J gene lost 11 bases, with 13 bases spanning the gap. The CDR3 bases are TGTGCCAGCAGCCCCTCAGCGGACTTTCAGTACTTC. This encodes CASSPSADFQYF.

The rearrangement uses TRBV6-5 and TRBJ1-2; the match to TRBD1 covers 7 bases. Germline V gene sequence: CDR1 MNHEY, CDR2 SVGAGI. The J segment lost 2 bases and the V segment lost 0 bases, leaving 3 bases of the junction unmatched. This CDR3 has 15 residues. CDR3 nucleotide sequence: TGTGCCAGCAGTTACTCCCCGACAGGGAACTATGGCTACACCTTC. It encodes CASSYSPTGNYGYTF.

The chain links TRBV19 to TRBJ2-1; 8 positions match TRBD1. V gave up 1 base and J gave up 6 bases; unmatched junction bases: 5. The CDR3 runs 15 residues. CDR1 and CDR2 from the germline V gene are LNHDA and SQIVND (reference sequence). CDR3 in amino acids: CASSIVGTGGNEQFF. DNA for the CDR3: TGTGCCAGTAGTATAGTTGGGACAGGTGGCAATGAGCAGTTCTTC.

The genes are TRBV5-4 and TRBJ1-2, with D tentatively TRBD1 (6 bases). This CDR3 is built from 13 residues. CDR1 and CDR2 from the germline V gene are SGHNT and YYREEE (reference sequence). Between the trimmed V and J ends, which lost 0 bases and 6 bases, there was a span of 9 bases. This CDR3 is CASSLDRDNGYTF. The DNA for the CDR3 is TGTGCCAGCAGCTTGGACCGGGACAATGGCTACACCTTC.

J is TRBJ2-7 and V is TRBV6-5, with TRBD1 identical over 8 bases. The germline V gene encodes CDR1 MNHEY and CDR2 SVGAGI. The CDR3 spans 15 residues. V was pared by 3 bases and J by 3 bases, with 7 bases of the junction left unmatched. The CDR3 is CASSYEPGGLYEQYF. DNA for the CDR3: TGTGCCAGCAGTTATGAGCCAGGGGGCCTCTACGAGCAGTACTTC.

The chain uses TRBV6-5 and TRBJ1-2; 9 bases fit TRBD1. The junction had 6 bases not matched to a gene; V was cut back by 2 bases and J by 8 bases. Germline V CDR1 and CDR2: MNHEY, SVGAGI. The CDR3 has 14 residues. DNA for the CDR3: TGTGCCAGCAGTTACGGCACAGGGGGCCGGGGCTACACCTTC. Translation gives CASSYGTGGRGYTF.

The rearrangement links TRBV11-2 to TRBJ2-7; D may be TRBD2 (6 bases). There are 16 residues in the CDR3. Germline values: CDR1 SGHAT, CDR2 FQNNGV. The V and J ends lost 1 base and 0 bases respectively, with 13 bases between them. DNA of the CDR3: TGTGCCAGCAGCTTAGGAGGGAGGAGGGTCTCCTACGAGCAGTACTTC. Protein sequence: CASSLGGRRVSYEQYF. Together with reference TRBV11-2 and TRBJ2-7, the CDR3 gives the full variable domain: EAGVAQSPRYKIIEKRQSVAFWCNPISGHATLYWYQQILGQGPKLLIQFQNNGVVDDSQLPKDRFSAERLKGVDSTLKIQPAKLEDSAVYLCASSLGGRRVSYEQYFGPGTRLTVT.

The chain employs TRBV7-2 and TRBJ1-3, with 7 positions matching TRBD1. In germline, CDR1 is SGHTA, CDR2 FQGNSA. The CDR3 spans 15 residues. With 2 bases clipped from V and 5 bases from J, the junction kept 6 bases outside the gene matches. The CDR3 DNA reads as TGTGCCAGCAGCTTATCGGCAGGGGGTCGAAACACCATATATTTT. Translating it yields CASSLSAGGRNTIYF.

This clone was counted a few times. This chain joins TRBV7-2 and TRBJ2-7; TRBD2 agrees at 10 bases. The trim removed 11 bases at V and 6 bases at J, leaving 13 bases unmatched. The CDR3 runs to 14 residues. Germline CDR1 is SGHTA and CDR2 is FQGNSA. CDR3: CAGGAAGGLSEQYF. CDR3 bases: TGTGCCGGGGGGGCAGCGGGAGGGCTCAGCGAGCAGTACTTC.